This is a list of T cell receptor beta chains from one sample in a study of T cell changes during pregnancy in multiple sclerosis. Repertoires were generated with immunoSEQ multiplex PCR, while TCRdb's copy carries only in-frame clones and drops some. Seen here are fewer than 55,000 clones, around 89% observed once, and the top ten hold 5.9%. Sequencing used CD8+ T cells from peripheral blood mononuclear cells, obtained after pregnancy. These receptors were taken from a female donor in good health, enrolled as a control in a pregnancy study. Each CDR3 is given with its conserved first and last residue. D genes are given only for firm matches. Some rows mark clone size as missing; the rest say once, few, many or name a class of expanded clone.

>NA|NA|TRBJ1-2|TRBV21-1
TGTGCCAGCACTACGGGACAACGCTATGGCTACACCTTC
CASTTGQRYGYTF
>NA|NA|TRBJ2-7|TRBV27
TGTGCCAGCAACTACAGGGGAGGTGGGTACGAGCAGTACTTC
CASNYRGGGYEQYF
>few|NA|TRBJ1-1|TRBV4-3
TGCGCCAGCAGCCTAGGAACAGCGAACACTGAAGCTTTCTTT
CASSLGTANTEAFF
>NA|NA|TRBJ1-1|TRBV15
TGTGCCACCAGCAGAGACAAAAACACTGAAGCTTTCTTT
CATSRDKNTEAFF
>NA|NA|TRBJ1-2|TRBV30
TGTGCCTGGAGTCATCTGCAGTACTATGGCTACACCTTC
CAWSHLQYYGYTF
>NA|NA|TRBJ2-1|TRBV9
TGTGCCAGCAGCGTTGGAGCGGGCAACAATGAGCAGTTCTTC
CASSVGAGNNEQFF
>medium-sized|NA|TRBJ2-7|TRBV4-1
TGCGCCAGCGAGTCAGGTGCCTACGAGCAGTACTTC
CASESGAYEQYF
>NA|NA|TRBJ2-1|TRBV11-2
TGTGCCAGCAGTCTGCGATCCGGGAGAATGAATGAGCAGTTCTTC
CASSLRSGRMNEQFF
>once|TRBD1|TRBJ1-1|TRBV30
TGTGCCTGGAGTGTAGTAGAGGGCAGGGGGTTGGCTTTCTTT
CAWSVVEGRGLAFF
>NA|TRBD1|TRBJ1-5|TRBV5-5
TGTGCCAGCAGCTTGTGGATACAGGGGGCAGGCAATCAGCCCCAGCATTTT
CASSLWIQGAGNQPQHF
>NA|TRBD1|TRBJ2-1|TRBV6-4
TGTGCCAGCAGTGACACGACAGGGCACAATGAGCAGTTCTTC
CASSDTTGHNEQFF
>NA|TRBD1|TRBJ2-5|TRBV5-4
TGTGCCAGCAAGGGGACAGGGGAGACCCAGTACTTC
CASKGTGETQYF
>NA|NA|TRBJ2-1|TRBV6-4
TGTGCCAGCAGTGACTCGATAGGACATCACAATGAGCAGTTCTTC
CASSDSIGHHNEQFF
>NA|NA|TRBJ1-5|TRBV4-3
TGCGCCAGCAGCCAAGATTTGGGGGCCATGGACCAGCATTTT
CASSQDLGAMDQHF
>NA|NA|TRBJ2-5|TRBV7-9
TGTGCCAGCAGCCTCGCGGAGACCCAGTACTTC
CASSLAETQYF
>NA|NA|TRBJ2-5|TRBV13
TGTGCCAGCAGCTTAGGGGCCGACCAAGAGACCCAGTACTTC
CASSLGADQETQYF
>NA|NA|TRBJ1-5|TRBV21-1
TGTGCCAGCACCAAGGGGGGAGATAGCAATCAGCCCCAGCATTTT
CASTKGGDSNQPQHF
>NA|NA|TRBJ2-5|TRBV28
TGTGCCAGCAGTTTATGGGGGGCTGGGGAGACCCAGTACTTC
CASSLWGAGETQYF
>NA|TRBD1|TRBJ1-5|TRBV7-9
TGTGCCAGCAGCTTCGGGACAGGAGAGAATCAGCCCCAGCATTTT
CASSFGTGENQPQHF
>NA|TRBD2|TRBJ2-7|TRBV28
TGTGCCAGCAGTCTAGGACTAGCGGCGAACTACGAGCAGTACTTC
CASSLGLAANYEQYF
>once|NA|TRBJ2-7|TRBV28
TGTGCCAGCTCTCCGGAGTTGTTCGAAACCTACGAGCAGTACTTC
CASSPELFETYEQYF
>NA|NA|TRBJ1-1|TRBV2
TGTGCCAGCATTCCCACTCTGAACACTGAAGCTTTCTTT
CASIPTLNTEAFF
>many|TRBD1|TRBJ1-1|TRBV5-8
TGTGCCAGCAGCTCCGGACAGGGGTCCACTGAAGCTTTCTTT
CASSSGQGSTEAFF
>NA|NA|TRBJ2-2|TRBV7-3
TGTGCCAGCAGCTTAATACAGGGAATGCCCGGGGAGCTGTTTTTT
CASSLIQGMPGELFF
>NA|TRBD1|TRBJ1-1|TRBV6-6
TGTGCCAGCGAGGGGGCGAACACTGAAGCTTTCTTT
CASEGANTEAFF
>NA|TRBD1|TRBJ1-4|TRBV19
TGTGCCAGTAGGGCCGGGACAGGGATTGAAAAACTGTTTTTT
CASRAGTGIEKLFF
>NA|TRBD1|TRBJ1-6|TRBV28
TGTGCCAGCAGTTTAACCTGGGACAGCAACGGGCCACCCCTCCACTTT
CASSLTWDSNGPPLHF
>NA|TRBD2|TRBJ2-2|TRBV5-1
TGCGCCAGCAGTTCTGCGGGGGGTTCCGGGGAGCTGTTTTTT
CASSSAGGSGELFF
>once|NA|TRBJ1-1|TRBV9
TGTGCCAGCAGCCCCCGCGGAGGGGAGATCTCTGAAGCTTTCTTT
CASSPRGGEISEAFF
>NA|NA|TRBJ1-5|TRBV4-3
TGCGCCAGCAGCCAAGCCCGGGGAGGGGGGGGTCAGCCCCAGCATTTT
CASSQARGGGGQPQHF
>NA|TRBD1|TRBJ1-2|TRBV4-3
TGCGCCAGCAGCCCCTGGACAGGGGGAGGCTATGGCTACACCTTC
CASSPWTGGGYGYTF
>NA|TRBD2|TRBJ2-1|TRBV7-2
TGTGCCAGCAGCTTAAGCGGGGGGGCAAAGAATGAGCAGTTCTTC
CASSLSGGAKNEQFF
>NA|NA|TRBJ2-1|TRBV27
TGTGCCACCTGGGGGGGGGCGCAGGGTGAGCAGTTCTTC
CATWGGAQGEQFF
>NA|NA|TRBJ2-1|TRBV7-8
TGTGCCAGCAGCTTCACGACAGAACTCACGTACAATGAGCAGTTCTTC
CASSFTTELTYNEQFF
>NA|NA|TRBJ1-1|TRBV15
TGTGCCACCAGCTACAGGTCGCGAACTGAAGCTTTCTTT
CATSYRSRTEAFF
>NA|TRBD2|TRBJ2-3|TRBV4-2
TGTGCCAGCAGCCAAGATGACGGGGGGTCCGATACGGATACGCAGTATTTT
CASSQDDGGSDTDTQYF
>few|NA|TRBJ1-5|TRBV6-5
TGTGCCAGCAGTTACTCGAGCGGAAATCAGCCCCAGCATTTT
CASSYSSGNQPQHF
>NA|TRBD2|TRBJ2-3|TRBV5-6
TGTGCCAGCAGCGGGGGAACGACTAGCGGGGGCACAGATACGCAGTATTTT
CASSGGTTSGGTDTQYF
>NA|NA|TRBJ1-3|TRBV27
TGTGCCAGCAGTTTAAGCTCCTCTGGAAACACCATATATTTT
CASSLSSSGNTIYF
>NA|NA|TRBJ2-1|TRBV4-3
TGCGCCAGCAGCCACTCCGGGACTTGGGAGCAGTTCTTC
CASSHSGTWEQFF
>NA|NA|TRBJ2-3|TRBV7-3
TGTGCCAGCAGCTTAACGGGGGGTACAGATACGCAGTATTTT
CASSLTGGTDTQYF
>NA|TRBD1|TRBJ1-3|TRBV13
TGTGCCAGCAGCCCCGGGACAGGGGGTGGAAACACCATATATTTT
CASSPGTGGGNTIYF
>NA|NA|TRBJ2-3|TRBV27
TGTGCCAGCAGCCCTGGAAGTCAGGGCCCTAACACAGATACGCAGTATTTT
CASSPGSQGPNTDTQYF
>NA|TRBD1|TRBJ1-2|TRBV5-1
TGCGCCAGCAGCTCGAAGGGGGCCGGCTACACCTTC
CASSSKGAGYTF
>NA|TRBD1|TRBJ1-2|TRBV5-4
TGTGCCAGCAGCACCTTCGGGACAGATTATGGCTACACCTTC
CASSTFGTDYGYTF
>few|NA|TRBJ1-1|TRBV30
TGTGCCTGGAGTTGGGGGGAGGGATACACTGAAGCTTTCTTT
CAWSWGEGYTEAFF
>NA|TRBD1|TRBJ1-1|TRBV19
TGTGCCAGTAGTGGGCGGGACAGGGGCCCCGAAGCTTTCTTT
CASSGRDRGPEAFF
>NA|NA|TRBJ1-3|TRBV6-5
TGTGCCAGCAGGCAGGGAGGCCCTGGAAACACCATATATTTT
CASRQGGPGNTIYF
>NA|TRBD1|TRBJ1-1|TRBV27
TGTGCCAGCAGTTCGGCAGGGGGGACCACTGAAGCTTTCTTT
CASSSAGGTTEAFF
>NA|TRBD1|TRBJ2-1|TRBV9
TGTGCCAGCAGCGTAGTACAGGGGGCTTACGAGCAGTTCTTC
CASSVVQGAYEQFF
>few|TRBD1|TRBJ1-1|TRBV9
TGTGCCAGCAGCGGACAGGGAATTAGCACTGAAGCTTTCTTT
CASSGQGISTEAFF
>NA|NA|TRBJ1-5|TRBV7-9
TGTGCCAGCAGCTTAGAGCGAGGGCAGCCCCAGCATTTT
CASSLERGQPQHF